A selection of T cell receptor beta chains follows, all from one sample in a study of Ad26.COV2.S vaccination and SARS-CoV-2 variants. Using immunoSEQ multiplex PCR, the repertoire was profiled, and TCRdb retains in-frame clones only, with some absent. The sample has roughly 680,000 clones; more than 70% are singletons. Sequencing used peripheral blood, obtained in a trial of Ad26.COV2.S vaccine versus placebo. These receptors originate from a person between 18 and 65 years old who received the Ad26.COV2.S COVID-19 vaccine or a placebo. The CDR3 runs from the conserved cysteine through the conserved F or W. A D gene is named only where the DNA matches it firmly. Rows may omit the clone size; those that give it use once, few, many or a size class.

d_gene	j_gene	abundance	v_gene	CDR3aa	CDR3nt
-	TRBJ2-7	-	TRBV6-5	CASIAVRGPYEQYF	TGTGCCAGCATCGCCGTGAGGGGTCCCTACGAGCAGTACTTC
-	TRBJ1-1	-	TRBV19	CASSTNREGAEAFF	TGTGCCAGTAGTACCAACAGGGAGGGCGCTGAAGCTTTCTTT
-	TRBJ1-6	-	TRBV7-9	CASSRDSPLHF	TGTGCCAGCAGCCGGGATTCACCCCTCCACTTT
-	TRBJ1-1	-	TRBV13	CASSLQRGFEAFF	TGTGCCAGCAGCCTACAACGAGGCTTCGAAGCTTTCTTT
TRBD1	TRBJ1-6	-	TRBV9	CASSAGTGYNSPLHF	TGTGCCAGCAGCGCCGGGACAGGCTATAATTCACCCCTCCACTTT
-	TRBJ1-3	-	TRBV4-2	CASSQDRTSSGNTIYF	TGTGCCAGCAGCCAAGATCGGACTAGCTCTGGAAACACCATATATTTT
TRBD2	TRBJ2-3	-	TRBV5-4	CASSGGGQATDTQYF	TGTGCCAGCAGCGGCGGGGGGCAGGCCACAGATACGCAGTATTTT
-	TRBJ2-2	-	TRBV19	CASSMQGTGELFF	TGTGCCAGTAGTATGCAGGGCACCGGGGAGCTGTTTTTT
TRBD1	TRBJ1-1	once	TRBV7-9	CASSRQGDTEAFF	TGTGCCAGCAGTAGACAGGGGGACACTGAAGCTTTCTTT
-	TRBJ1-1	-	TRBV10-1	CASSDISANTEAFF	TGCGCCAGCAGTGATATCAGTGCGAACACTGAAGCTTTCTTT
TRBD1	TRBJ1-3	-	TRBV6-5	CASSGTGYGNTIYF	TGTGCCAGCAGCGGGACAGGGTACGGAAACACCATATATTTT
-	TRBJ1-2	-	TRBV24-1	CATSETGDGYTF	TGTGCCACCAGTGAGACGGGGGATGGCTACACCTTC
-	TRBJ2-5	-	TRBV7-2	CASSPARTGNEETQYF	TGTGCCAGCAGCCCCGCCCGAACAGGGAATGAAGAGACCCAGTACTTC
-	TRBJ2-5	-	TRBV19	CASSKGPGGETQYF	TGTGCCAGTAGTAAGGGTCCAGGCGGAGAGACCCAGTACTTC
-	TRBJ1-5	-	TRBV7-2	CASSLLGRPSNQPQHF	TGTGCCAGCAGCTTATTGGGCAGACCTAGCAATCAGCCCCAGCATTTT
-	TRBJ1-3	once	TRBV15	CATSLDGPGTYGNTIYF	TGTGCCACCAGCCTAGACGGCCCCGGGACGTATGGAAACACCATATATTTT
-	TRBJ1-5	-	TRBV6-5	CASSRGPLNQPQHF	TGTGCCAGCAGCCGCGGCCCGCTCAATCAGCCCCAGCATTTT
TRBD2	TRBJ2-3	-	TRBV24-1	CATSDFGTSGRAHTQYF	TGTGCCACCAGTGATTTCGGGACTAGCGGGAGGGCACATACGCAGTATTTT
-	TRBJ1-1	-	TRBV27	CASSLQGFAEAFF	TGTGCCAGCAGTTTACAGGGGTTCGCTGAAGCTTTCTTT
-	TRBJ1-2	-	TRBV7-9	CASSPGGSRVGYGYTF	TGTGCCAGCAGCCCCGGGGGCAGCAGGGTGGGCTATGGCTACACCTTC
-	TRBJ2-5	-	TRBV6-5	CASSAMSSNGETQYF	TGTGCCAGCAGCGCGATGAGTTCCAACGGGGAGACCCAGTACTTC
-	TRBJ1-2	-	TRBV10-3	CAISAPGTYGYTF	TGTGCCATCAGTGCACCGGGCACCTATGGCTACACCTTC
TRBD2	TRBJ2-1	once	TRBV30	CAARLAGDNEQFF	TGTGCCGCTCGACTAGCGGGTGACAATGAGCAGTTCTTC
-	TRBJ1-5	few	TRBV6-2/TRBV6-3	CASSYRTELGNQPQHF	TGTGCCAGCAGTTACCGGACGGAGTTGGGAAATCAGCCCCAGCATTTT
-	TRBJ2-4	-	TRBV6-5	CASSYGGGIQYF	TGTGCCAGCAGTTACGGGGGTGGCATTCAGTACTTC
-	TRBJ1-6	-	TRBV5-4	CASSAGVLSPLHF	TGTGCCAGCAGCGCTGGAGTCCTTTCACCCCTCCACTTT
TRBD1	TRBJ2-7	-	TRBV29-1	CSVEAATTGGAYEQYF	TGCAGCGTTGAAGCCGCGACGACAGGGGGGGCCTACGAGCAGTACTTC
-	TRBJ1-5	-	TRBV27	CASSERGRRDQPQHF	TGTGCCAGCAGTGAAAGGGGGAGAAGGGATCAGCCCCAGCATTTT
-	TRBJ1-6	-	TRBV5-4	CASSLAVTGSYNSPLHF	TGTGCCAGCAGCTTGGCCGTAACAGGGTCCTATAATTCACCCCTCCACTTT
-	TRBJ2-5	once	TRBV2	CASSEGEEGTQYF	TGTGCCAGCAGTGAGGGGGAAGAGGGGACCCAGTACTTC
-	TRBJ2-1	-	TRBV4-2	CASSREREQFF	TGTGCCAGCAGCCGAGAGAGGGAGCAGTTCTTC
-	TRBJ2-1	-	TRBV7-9	CASSLVRLSEQFF	TGTGCCAGCAGCTTAGTGAGGTTATCTGAGCAGTTCTTC
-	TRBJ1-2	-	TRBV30	CAWSGYRGGYTF	TGTGCCTGGAGTGGGTACCGGGGCGGCTACACCTTC
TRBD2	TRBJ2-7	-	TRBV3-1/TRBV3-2	CASNLRGGQGPYEQYF	TGTGCCAGCAACCTTCGGGGAGGGCAGGGACCCTACGAGCAGTACTTC
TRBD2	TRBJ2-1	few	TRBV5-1	CASATGAGGTFDEQFF	TGCGCCAGCGCCACGGGCGCGGGAGGTACGTTCGATGAGCAGTTCTTC
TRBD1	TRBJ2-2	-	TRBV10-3	CAISDRDSSLNTGELFF	TGTGCCATCAGTGACCGGGACAGCTCGTTGAACACCGGGGAGCTGTTTTTT
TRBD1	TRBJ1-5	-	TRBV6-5	CASSTGGLGQPQHF	TGTGCCAGCAGTACAGGGGGTTTGGGTCAGCCCCAGCATTTT
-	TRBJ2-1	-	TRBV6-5	CASSFERRGNEQFF	TGTGCCAGCAGTTTCGAGCGGAGGGGGAATGAGCAGTTCTTC
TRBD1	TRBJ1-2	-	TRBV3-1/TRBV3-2	CASSQANPYGTGGYGYTF	TGTGCCAGCAGCCAAGCTAACCCCTACGGGACAGGGGGTTATGGCTACACCTTC
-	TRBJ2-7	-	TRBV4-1	CASIRLPPGPVEQYF	TGCGCCAGCATACGCCTACCACCGGGACCCGTCGAGCAGTACTTC
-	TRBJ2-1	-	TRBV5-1	CASSSGARSSYNEQFF	TGCGCCAGCAGCTCGGGTGCCCGAAGCTCCTACAATGAGCAGTTCTTC
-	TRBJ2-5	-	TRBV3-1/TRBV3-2	CASREGETQYF	TGTGCCAGCAGGGAGGGGGAGACCCAGTACTTC
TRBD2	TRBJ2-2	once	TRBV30	CAWRGLAGVLGELFF	TGTGCCTGGAGAGGACTAGCGGGAGTGTTGGGGGAGCTGTTTTTT
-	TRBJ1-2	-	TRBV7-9	CASGTIDYGYTF	TGTGCCAGCGGTACGATCGACTATGGCTACACCTTC